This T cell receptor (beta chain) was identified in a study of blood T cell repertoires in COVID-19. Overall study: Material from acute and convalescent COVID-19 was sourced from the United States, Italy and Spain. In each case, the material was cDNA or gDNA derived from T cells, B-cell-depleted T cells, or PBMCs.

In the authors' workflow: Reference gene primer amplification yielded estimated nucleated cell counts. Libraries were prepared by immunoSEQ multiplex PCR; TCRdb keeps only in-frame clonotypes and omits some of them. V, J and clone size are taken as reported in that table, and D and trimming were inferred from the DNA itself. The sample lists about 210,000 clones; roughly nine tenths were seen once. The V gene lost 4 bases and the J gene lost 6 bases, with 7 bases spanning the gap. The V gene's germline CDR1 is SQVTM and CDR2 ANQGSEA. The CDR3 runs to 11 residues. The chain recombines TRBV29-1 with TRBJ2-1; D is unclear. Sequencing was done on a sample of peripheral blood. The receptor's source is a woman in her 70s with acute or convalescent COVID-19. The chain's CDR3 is CSVAHINEQFF. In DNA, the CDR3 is TGCAGCGTTGCTCACATCAATGAGCAGTTCTTC.